The source of this TCR beta chain is a study of T and B cells in COVID-19 patients. The V gene's germline CDR1 is SQVTM and CDR2 ANQGSEA. This CDR3 region has 12 residues. The ends were cut back, 6 bases at V and 13 bases at J, with 19 bases in the middle. TRB was amplified from approximately 250-480 ng of blood genomic DNA. Multiplex PCR with BIOMED2 TRB-A/B primer pools amplified TRB rearrangements. Each CDR3 protein gets one entry after TCRdb re-called the multiplex PCR reads with MiXCR. The sample has 6,000 or so distinct CDR3 sequences; roughly a quarter are singletons. The source of this sequence is a human donor with active COVID-19. Sequencing was performed on blood. The J gene is TRBJ2-1, the V gene TRBV29-1; weak D call: TRBD1 (6 bases). The CDR3 sequence: CSVERTAPPQFF. In nucleotides, the CDR3 is TGCAGCGTGGAAAGGACAGCGCCGCCCCAGTTCTTC.